This T cell receptor (beta chain) was recovered during a study of T cell repertoires in cytomegalovirus infection. At the level of the study: Both CMV infection and a matching HLA type were indicated by public TCR beta signatures.

In the case of this clonotype: The antigen is unknown.

Whole-study results and caveats: What dominated the ex vivo response were HLA-C-restricted CMV-specific TCR beta clonotypes.

CDR1 and CDR2 from the germline V gene are LNHNV and YYDKDF (reference sequence). Unmatched junction bases numbered 2, after V lost 3 bases and J lost 1 base. The CDR3 runs to 16 residues. TCRdb re-called the reads with MiXCR, one entry per CDR3 protein. The sample holds around 630,000 distinct CDR3 sequences, 24% seen once. The TCR sequence derives from a human donor in good health (CMV status not recorded). Some clones in this sample may be carry-over from other donors' samples. Source material: CD8+ T cells from PBMCs. This rearrangement joins TRBV15 to TRBJ2-3; 12 positions agree with TRBD1. CDR3 nucleotides: TGTGCCACCAGCAGGGGACAGGGGGCCGGCACAGATACGCAGTATTTT. This encodes CATSRGQGAGTDTQYF.